The 5 T cell receptor beta chains in this list originate from one sample, sequenced in a study of CD8 T cells in Susac syndrome. RNA totalling roughly 0.45 to 1 ug underwent reverse transcription with random hexamers. TCRdb processed the immunoSEQ multiplex PCR reads anew with MiXCR; each CDR3 protein has one entry. Of some 120,000 distinct CDR3 sequences listed, around 96% were seen once; the top ten hold 0.2% to 0.25%. Sequenced material: CD8+ T cells from PBMCs. Receptors originate from a human donor with Susac syndrome.

The CDR3 is CASSDTAGSSYEQYF. CDR3 nucleotides: TGCGCCAGCAGCGACACTGCAGGGAGCTCCTACGAGCAGTACTTC. The genes are TRBV5-1 and TRBJ2-7, with D perhaps assigned TRBD1 or TRBD2 (5 bases each). Germline assignment: CDR1 SGHRS and CDR2 YFSETQ. The germline V and J ends were trimmed by 4 bases and 0 bases, with 14 bases remaining between them. The CDR3 covers 15 residues.

The CDR3 DNA follows: TGTGCCACCACGGGACAGAGAAATTCACCCCTCCACTTT. Protein sequence: CATTGQRNSPLHF. The chain carries TRBV12-3 or TRBV12-4 and TRBJ1-6; 7 bases fit TRBD1. The CDR3 is 13 amino acids. With 10 bases clipped from V and 7 bases from J, the junction kept 7 bases outside the gene matches.

This chain links TRBV6-2 or TRBV6-3 with TRBJ2-1; 7 bases align to TRBD1. Germline values: CDR1 MNHEY, CDR2 SVGEGT. This CDR3 comprises 14 residues. V trimming: 6 bases; J trimming: 0 bases; junction bases outside the gene matches: 2. As DNA, the CDR3 is TGTGCCAGCAGCGACAGGGCCTCCTACAATGAGCAGTTCTTC. Residues: CASSDRASYNEQFF.

V is TRBV7-9 and J is TRBJ1-1; 7 positions agree with TRBD1. CDR1 is SEHNR and CDR2 is FQNEAQ in the germline V gene (reference sequence). This CDR3 is built from 14 residues. V trimming: 1 base; J trimming: 3 bases; junction bases outside the gene matches: 2. The CDR3: CASSLVDRDTEAFF. CDR3 DNA: TGTGCCAGCAGCTTAGTCGACAGGGACACTGAAGCTTTCTTT.

The genes are TRBV6-6 and TRBJ1-2; 9 bases are a match to TRBD1. The V gene end was trimmed by 5 bases and the J gene end by 5 bases; junction bases not matched to a gene: 3. CDR3 length: 13 residues. Per the germline V gene, CDR1 is MNHNY and CDR2 is SVGAGI (reference sequence). In nucleotides, the CDR3 is TGTGCCAGCAGTGGGACAGGGTTTTATGGCTACACCTTC. It translates to CASSGTGFYGYTF.